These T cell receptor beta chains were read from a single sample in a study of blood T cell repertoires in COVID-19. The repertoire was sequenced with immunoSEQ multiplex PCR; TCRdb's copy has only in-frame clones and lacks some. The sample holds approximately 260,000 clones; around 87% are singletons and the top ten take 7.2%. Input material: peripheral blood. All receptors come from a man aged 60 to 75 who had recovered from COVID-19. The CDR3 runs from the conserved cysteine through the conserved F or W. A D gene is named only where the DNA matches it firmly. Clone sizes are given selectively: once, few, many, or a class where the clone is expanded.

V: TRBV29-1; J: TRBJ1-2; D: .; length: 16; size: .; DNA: TGCAGCGTTGCCACAGGGAAGGATTTTCGGCACTATGGCTACACCTTC; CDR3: CSVATGKDFRHYGYTF
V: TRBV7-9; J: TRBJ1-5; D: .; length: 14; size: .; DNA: TGTGCCAGCAGCTTAGAGGGAGTCAATCAGCCCCAGCATTTT; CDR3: CASSLEGVNQPQHF
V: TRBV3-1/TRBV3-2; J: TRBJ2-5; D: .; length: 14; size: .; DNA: TGTGCCAGCAGCCAAGCCCTTCGCCAAGAGACCCAGTACTTC; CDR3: CASSQALRQETQYF
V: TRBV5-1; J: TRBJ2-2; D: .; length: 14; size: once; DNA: TGCGCCAGCAGCCAGATCCTGAACACCGGGGAGCTGTTTTTT; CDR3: CASSQILNTGELFF
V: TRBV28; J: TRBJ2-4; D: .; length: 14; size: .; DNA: TGTGCCAGCACCGACACCCGCGGGAAAAACATTCAGTACTTC; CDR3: CASTDTRGKNIQYF
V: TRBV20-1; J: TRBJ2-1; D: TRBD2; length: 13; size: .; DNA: TGCAGTGCTAGTGGACTAGCGGGGGTTGAGCAGTTCTTC; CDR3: CSASGLAGVEQFF
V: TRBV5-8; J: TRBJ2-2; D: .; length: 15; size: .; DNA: TGTGCCAGCAGCTTGGTACTAAGGAACACCGGGGAGCTGTTTTTT; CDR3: CASSLVLRNTGELFF
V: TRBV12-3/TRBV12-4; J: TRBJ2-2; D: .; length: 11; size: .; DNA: TGTGCCAGCAGAACCCGGGGGGAGCTGTTTTTT; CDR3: CASRTRGELFF
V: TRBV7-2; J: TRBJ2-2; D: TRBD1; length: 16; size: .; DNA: TGTGCCAGCAGCCCAAGGGGGCGCGGGCTCACCGGGGAGCTGTTTTTT; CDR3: CASSPRGRGLTGELFF
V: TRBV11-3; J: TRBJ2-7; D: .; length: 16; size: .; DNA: TGTGCCAGCAGCTTGTCGTCGGGAGACTTAACCTACGAGCAGTACTTC; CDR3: CASSLSSGDLTYEQYF
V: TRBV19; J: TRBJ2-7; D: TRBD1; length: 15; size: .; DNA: TGTGCCAGTAGTATGAAGGACAGGGGGTTAACCGAGCAGTACTTC; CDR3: CASSMKDRGLTEQYF
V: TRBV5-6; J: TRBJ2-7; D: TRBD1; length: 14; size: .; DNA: TGTGCCAGCAGCCTCGGGACAGGAACCTACGAGCAGTACTTC; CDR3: CASSLGTGTYEQYF
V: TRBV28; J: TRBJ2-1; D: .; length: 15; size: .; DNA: TGTGCCAGCAGAACAGGGAGGGGGGGGCTAAATGAGCAGTTCTTC; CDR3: CASRTGRGGLNEQFF
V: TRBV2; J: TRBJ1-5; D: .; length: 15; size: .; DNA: TGTGCCAGTTGCCGGGGGGGGGCTCTCGGTCAGCCCCAGCATTTT; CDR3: CASCRGGALGQPQHF
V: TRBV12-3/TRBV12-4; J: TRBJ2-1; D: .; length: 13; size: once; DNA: TGTGCCAGCAGCTACGGGGGAAACAATGAGCAGTTCTTC; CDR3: CASSYGGNNEQFF
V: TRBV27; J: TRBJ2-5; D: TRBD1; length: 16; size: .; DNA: TGTGCCAGCAGTCCCCGGGACAGGGGGCTCTTAGAGACCCAGTACTTC; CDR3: CASSPRDRGLLETQYF
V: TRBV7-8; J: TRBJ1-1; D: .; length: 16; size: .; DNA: TGTGCCAGCAGCCCTAGAGTCACGACCCGGAACACTGAAGCTTTCTTT; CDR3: CASSPRVTTRNTEAFF